These 32 T cell receptor beta chains share one sample of origin, sequenced in a study of regulatory T cells in long-lasting Graves disease. Described time point: newly diagnosed GD, antithyroid drugs for less than 3 months. Following extraction of RNA from PBMCs, that RNA was used to make the TCR library. Arm-PCR of CDR3 regions and iRepertoire HTBI primers were used to build TCR beta libraries. TCRdb analysed the multiplex PCR reads with MiXCR anew, one entry per CDR3 protein. The data contain 440,000 or so distinct CDR3 sequences, around 17% of them seen just once; the ten biggest clones take up roughly 10%. The same sample was also used in a study of T cells in Graves' hyperthyroidism and ophthalmopathy.

The specimen comprised peripheral blood mononuclear cells (PBMCs), sampled at new diagnosis, from a patient treated with antithyroid drugs. Receptor source: a woman aged 25 to 39 with Graves disease.

This clonotype was detected ten times or more. V usage is TRBV20-1 and J usage is TRBJ2-2; 10 positions match TRBD2. With V trimmed by 3 bases and J by 0 bases, 4 bases remained unmatched. Germline CDR1 is DFQATT and CDR2 is SNEGSKA (reference sequence). This CDR3 region has 16 residues. In nucleotides, the CDR3 is TGCAGTGCTAGGTCAACTAGCGGGGCGAACACCGGGGAGCTGTTTTTT. Amino acids: CSARSTSGANTGELFF.

This clonotype was seen at least ten times. The chain recombines TRBV5-1 with TRBJ2-3; a weak D match, TRBD1 (5 bases). V dropped 5 bases and J dropped 5 bases, with 18 bases sitting between them. The CDR3 has 15 residues. The V gene's germline CDR1 is SGHRS and CDR2 YFSETQ. CDR3 amino acids: CASRGYGRELDTQYF. CDR3 nucleotides: TGCGCCAGCAGGGGTTACGGCAGGGAACTAGATACGCAGTATTTT.

Many counts were recorded for this clonotype. The gene calls are TRBV2 and TRBJ1-5; 7 bases match TRBD1. Trimming at V came to 4 bases and at J to 0 bases, leaving 6 bases not matched to a gene. The germline V gene encodes CDR1 SNHLY and CDR2 FYNNEI. The CDR3 extends over 16 amino acids. CDR3: CASSVGTAYSNQPQHF. The CDR3 bases are TGTGCCAGCAGTGTCGGGACAGCTTATAGCAATCAGCCCCAGCATTTT.

The chain joins TRBV6-1 to TRBJ1-6, with D possibly matching TRBD1 (6 bases). Per the germline V gene, CDR1 is MNHNS and CDR2 is SASEGT. This CDR3 has 15 amino acids. Trimming removed 6 bases from V and 10 bases from J, with 19 bases in between. In DNA, the CDR3 is TGTGCCAGCAGCCCGAGGGGGGATGGGGTCTCACCCCTCCACTTT. Amino acids: CASSPRGDGVSPLHF.

This clonotype has ten or more counts. The V gene is TRBV3-1, the J gene TRBJ1-5, with TRBD1 matching over 8 bases. V gave up 4 bases and J gave up 8 bases; unmatched junction bases: 7. The CDR3 has 14 residues. In germline, CDR1 is LGHDT, CDR2 YNNKEL (reference sequence). CDR3 sequence reads: CASSLRTGQKPQHF. In nucleotides, the CDR3 is TGTGCCAGCAGCCTTCGGACAGGGCAAAAGCCCCAGCATTTT.

This clonotype was found many times. The V gene is TRBV5-1, the J gene TRBJ2-5; 12 nucleotides agree with TRBD1. Germline CDR1 reads SGHRS; CDR2 reads YFSETQ. V gave up 0 bases and J gave up 4 bases; unmatched junction bases: 7. The CDR3 length is 17 residues. CDR3 DNA: TGCGCCAGCAGCTTGGAGGTGGGACAGGGGGCTCGAGAGACCCAGTACTTC. Protein: CASSLEVGQGARETQYF.

This chain uses TRBV20-1 with TRBJ2-7; 14 positions agree with TRBD2. V lost 6 bases and J lost 4; bases outside the gene matches: 14. From germline, CDR1 is DFQATT and CDR2 SNEGSKA (reference sequence). The CDR3 is 17 amino acids. This CDR3 is CSAHRTSGRRGIYEQYF. The CDR3 DNA reads TGCAGTGCCCACCGGACTAGCGGGAGGCGGGGTATATACGAGCAGTACTTC.

This sequence joins TRBV19 and TRBJ1-1; D gene ambiguous. Germline V gene lookup returns CDR1 LNHDA and CDR2 SQIVND (reference sequence). The CDR3 has 15 amino acids. Trimming pared 1 base from V and 0 bases from J, leaving 9 bases between. Here the CDR3 reads CASSIVIEMNTEAFF. CDR3 bases: TGTGCCAGTAGTATAGTTATTGAGATGAACACTGAAGCTTTCTTT.

The J gene is TRBJ2-7, the V gene TRBV7-9; 8 bases are a match to TRBD1. Germline V gives CDR1 SEHNR, CDR2 FQNEAQ (reference sequence). This CDR3 contains 15 residues. The V and J ends lost 5 bases and 5 bases, in that order; junction bases with no gene match: 11. The DNA of the CDR3 is TGTGCCAGCAGCCGGTTGGGGACAGGACGTAACGAGCAGTACTTC. Amino acid sequence: CASSRLGTGRNEQYF.

V and J are TRBV7-2 and TRBJ1-2; D remains ambiguous. The CDR3 extends over 12 amino acids. CDR1 is SGHTA and CDR2 is FQGNSA in the germline V gene. V lost 4 bases, J lost 8 bases, and 11 bases lay in between. The CDR3 spells CASSSLRVGYTF. The CDR3 nucleotides read TGTGCCAGCAGCTCACTTCGGGTCGGCTACACCTTC. Full variable domain (remainder filled in from reference TRBV7-2 and TRBJ1-2): GAGVSQSPSNKVTEKGKDVELRCDPISGHTALYWYRQSLGQGLEFLIYFQGNSAPDKSGLPSDRFSAERTGGSVSTLTIQRTQQEDSAVYLCASSSLRVGYTFGSGTRLTVV.

About this clonotype itself: This may stem from a read error, because a much larger clone lies one nucleotide away. The chain carries TRBV11-2 and TRBJ2-2; 7 positions agree with TRBD2. CDR1 and CDR2 (germline): SGHAT, FQNNGV. The CDR3 consists of 14 residues. In nucleotides, the CDR3 is TGTGCCAGCAGCCCCCCACGCGGGAGCGGGGAGCTGTCTTTT. This encodes CASSPPRGSGELSF.

This clonotype was found many times. J is TRBJ1-2 and V is TRBV3-1, with D possibly TRBD1 on 5 matching bases. Between the trimmed V and J ends, which lost 2 bases and 4 bases, there was a span of 17 bases. Germline V gene sequence: CDR1 LGHDT, CDR2 YNNKEL (reference sequence). The CDR3 runs 16 residues. This CDR3 reads CASSQLRGRTTYGYTF. CDR3 bases: TGTGCCAGCAGCCAACTAAGGGGAAGGACGACCTATGGCTACACCTTC.

The chain recombines TRBV6-5 with TRBJ2-2, with D uncertain. The V and J ends lost 2 bases and 5 bases respectively, with 6 bases between them. The CDR3 contains 13 residues. Germline V gene lookup returns CDR1 MNHEY and CDR2 SVGAGI. CDR3 sequence (DNA): TGTGCCAGCAGTTACCTCGAGACCGGGGAGCTGTTTTTT. This codes for CASSYLETGELFF.

This clonotype has ten or more counts. The chain combines TRBV28 with TRBJ1-2; no reliable D call. Germline values: CDR1 MDHEN, CDR2 SYDVKM. CDR3 length equals 14 residues. V was pared by 6 bases and J by 4 bases, with 15 bases between. CDR3 amino acids: CASRDSQDSYGYTF. The CDR3, as DNA: TGTGCCAGCAGAGATTCCCAGGACTCCTATGGCTACACCTTC.

This chain links TRBV6-1 with TRBJ2-1; D is perhaps TRBD1 or TRBD2 (5 bases each). V shed 6 bases and J shed 9 bases, with 21 bases lying between them. The germline CDR1 and CDR2 sequences are MNHNS and SASEGT. CDR3 length equals 15 residues. The CDR3 reads CASRNPGAGPTEQFF. Written as DNA, the CDR3 is TGTGCCAGCAGAAACCCCGGGGCAGGCCCGACTGAGCAGTTCTTC.

This clonotype showed up many times. The V gene is TRBV12-5, the J gene TRBJ2-7; D might be TRBD2 (6 bases). CDR1 LGHNT and CDR2 FRNRAP come from the germline V gene. This CDR3 is built from 12 residues. With 7 bases removed from V and 6 bases from J, the gap between germline ends came to 13 bases. The CDR3 sequence: CASALGAGEQYF. The CDR3 bases are TGTGCTAGTGCCCTCGGAGCGGGCGAGCAGTACTTC. Full variable domain (missing parts from reference TRBV12-5 and TRBJ2-7): DARVTQTPRHKVTEMGQEVTMRCQPILGHNTVFWYRQTMMQGLELLAYFRNRAPLDDSGMPKDRFSAEMPDATLATLKIQPSEPRDSAVYFCASALGAGEQYFGPGTRLTVT.

The chain joins TRBV20-1 to TRBJ2-1; D is unresolved. The germline V and J ends were trimmed by 3 bases and 6 bases, with 12 bases remaining between them. This CDR3 spans 13 amino acids. Germline V lookup: CDR1 DFQATT, CDR2 SNEGSKA (reference sequence). The DNA for the CDR3 is TGCAGTGCTAGGAGTCCTTTCAGCAATGAGCAGTTCTTC. Protein: CSARSPFSNEQFF.

This clonotype was seen a handful of times. V and J are TRBV6-2 or TRBV6-3 and TRBJ2-5, with D uncertain. V dropped 3 bases and J dropped 0 bases, with 17 bases sitting between them. The CDR3 loop spans 17 amino acids. The germline V gene encodes CDR1 MNHEY and CDR2 SVGEGT. CDR3 nucleotides: TGTGCCAGCAGTTATGGGTCGACGAGAACATACCAAGAGACCCAGTACTTC. Amino acid sequence: CASSYGSTRTYQETQYF.

This clonotype was detected ten times or more. CDR3 sequence: CASSSWPRGRAEQPQHF. As DNA, the CDR3 is TGTGCCAGCAGCTCGTGGCCCAGGGGGCGAGCGGAACAGCCCCAGCATTTT. J is TRBJ1-5 and V is TRBV5-5; TRBD1 matches 8 bases. The CDR3 is 17 amino acids. CDR1 is SGHKS and CDR2 is YYEKEE in the germline V gene (reference sequence). Trimming removed 3 bases from V and 7 bases from J; junction bases left unmatched: 15.

This clonotype was seen repeatedly, ten times or more. The chain links TRBV3-1 to TRBJ2-1; TRBD1 agrees at 10 bases. The length of the CDR3 is 15 residues. Germline values: CDR1 LGHDT, CDR2 YNNKEL (reference sequence). Trimming took 7 bases from V and 5 from J; bases not matched to a gene: 8. The CDR3 DNA sequence: TGTGCCAGCAAAGCCCGGGACAGGGGTCACAATGAGCAGTTCTTC. Residues: CASKARDRGHNEQFF.

The sample holds a few counts of this clonotype. The V call is TRBV12-3 or TRBV12-4, the J call TRBJ2-1; D possibly corresponds to TRBD2 (5 bases). The CDR3 totals 14 residues. V was clipped by 5 bases and J by 5 bases, with 13 bases between them. CDR3 sequence (DNA): TGTGCCAGCAGTCGAGGTAGCGAGAACAATGAGCAGTTCTTC. It translates to CASSRGSENNEQFF.

Concerning this clonotype: A clone one base away is much larger, so this may be a read error. V and J are TRBV19 and TRBJ2-7, with D possibly being TRBD1 (6 bases). The CDR3 is made up of 13 amino acids. Trimming took 9 bases from V and 3 from J, leaving 15 bases between them. Germline CDR1 reads LNHDA; CDR2 reads SQIVND (reference sequence). CDR3 DNA sequence: TGTGCCAGCGCCCCGGCAGGGGACTACGAGCAGTACTTC. Translating gives CASAPAGDYEQYF.

This chain uses TRBV5-1 with TRBJ2-5, with 12 positions matching TRBD2. V dropped 4 bases and J dropped 1; count of bases not matched to a gene: 5. This CDR3 is built from 16 residues. Germline loops: CDR1 SGHRS, CDR2 YFSETQ. CDR3 sequence (DNA): TGCGCCAGCAGCATTTCACTAGCGGGAGGCCAAGAGACCCAGTACTTC. It yields the protein CASSISLAGGQETQYF.

This clonotype turned up a few times. The chain combines TRBV6-2 or TRBV6-3 with TRBJ2-1; 7 bases line up with TRBD2. The germline CDR1 and CDR2 sequences are MNHEY and SVGEGT. Unmatched junction bases numbered 8, after V lost 0 bases and J lost 6 bases. CDR3 length equals 16 residues. The CDR3, as DNA: TGTGCCAGCAGTTACTCGAGGGACTACCATCGCAATGAGCAGTTCTTC. The encoded protein is CASSYSRDYHRNEQFF.

This clonotype was counted between two and nine times. The chain carries TRBV2 and TRBJ2-1; D is perhaps TRBD2 (6 bases). The CDR3 has 15 residues. Germline V gives CDR1 SNHLY, CDR2 FYNNEI. V was shortened by 7 bases and J by 3 bases, with 16 bases between the two germline ends. The CDR3 nucleotides are TGTGCCAGCATAGGGACTTTCCTCAGCTACAATGAGCAGTTCTTC. Amino acids: CASIGTFLSYNEQFF. Variable domain in full (rest from reference TRBV2 and TRBJ2-1): EPEVTQTPSHQVTQMGQEVILRCVPISNHLYFYWYRQILGQKVEFLVSFYNNEISEKSEIFDDQFSVERPDGSNFTLKIRSTKLEDSAMYFCASIGTFLSYNEQFFGPGTRLTVL.

This clonotype showed up just a few times. V usage is TRBV27 and J usage is TRBJ2-1, with D tentatively TRBD2 (5 bases). This CDR3 has 15 amino acids. Germline V gives CDR1 MNHEY, CDR2 SMNVEV (reference sequence). Between the trimmed V and J ends, which lost 2 bases and 6 bases, there was a span of 14 bases. CDR3 protein: CASSLMGMLANEQFF. The CDR3 nucleotides are TGTGCCAGCAGTTTAATGGGGATGCTAGCCAATGAGCAGTTCTTC.

This clonotype was seen many times. This CDR3 is CASSLAGVGETQYF. The CDR3 coding sequence is TGCGCCAGCAGCTTGGCGGGAGTGGGTGAGACCCAGTACTTC. J is TRBJ2-5 and V is TRBV5-1; possibly TRBD2 for D (6 bases). Germline-derived CDR1 and CDR2 are SGHRS and YFSETQ. CDR3 length: 14 residues. Trimming left V 0 bases short and J 5 bases short, with 11 bases between.

In this sample, this clonotype turned up a few times. The chain joins TRBV6-1 to TRBJ2-7, with 11 bases that match TRBD2. The V segment lost 6 bases and the J segment 5 bases; nucleotides outside the gene matches: 3. Germline CDR1 is MNHNS and CDR2 is SASEGT. The CDR3 is made up of 13 amino acids. The CDR3 nucleotides are TGTGCCAGCAGACTAGCGGGAGACAACGAGCAGTACTTC. Its translation: CASRLAGDNEQYF.

This clonotype was counted at least ten times. This clone may be a read error of a much larger clone one base away. The chain uses TRBV11-3 and TRBJ2-1; D is unclear. The CDR3 spans 12 residues. CDR1 is SGHNT and CDR2 is YENEEA in the germline V gene. The CDR3 coding sequence is TGTGCCAGCAACTTAGGTAACAATGAGCAGTTCTTC. This encodes CASNLGNNEQFF.

This clonotype was detected many times. The chain carries TRBV12-3 or TRBV12-4 and TRBJ1-2; D not resolved. CDR3 size: 14 residues. V was trimmed by 0 bases and J by 7 bases, leaving 12 bases between them. The chain's CDR3 is CASSLAGSVGGYTF. CDR3 DNA sequence: TGTGCCAGCAGTTTAGCAGGATCTGTAGGTGGCTACACCTTC.

The rearrangement joins TRBV29-1 to TRBJ2-1, with TRBD2 identical over 7 bases. Germline values: CDR1 SQVTM, CDR2 ANQGSEA. Unmatched junction bases numbered 15, after V lost 6 bases and J lost 1 base. This CDR3 comprises 17 residues. The CDR3 DNA is TGCAGCGTGCCACCCCCTACTAGCGATGGGTCCTACAATGAGCAGTTCTTC. Protein product: CSVPPPTSDGSYNEQFF.

Ten or more counts support this clonotype. V and J are TRBV20-1 and TRBJ1-2; 7 bases map to TRBD1. This CDR3 has 12 residues. The germline CDR1 and CDR2 sequences are DFQATT and SNEGSKA (reference sequence). Unmatched junction bases numbered 8, after V lost 7 bases and J lost 6 bases. The chain's CDR3 is CSGTRGGDGYTF. As DNA, the CDR3 is TGCAGTGGCACCAGGGGGGGGGATGGCTACACCTTC.